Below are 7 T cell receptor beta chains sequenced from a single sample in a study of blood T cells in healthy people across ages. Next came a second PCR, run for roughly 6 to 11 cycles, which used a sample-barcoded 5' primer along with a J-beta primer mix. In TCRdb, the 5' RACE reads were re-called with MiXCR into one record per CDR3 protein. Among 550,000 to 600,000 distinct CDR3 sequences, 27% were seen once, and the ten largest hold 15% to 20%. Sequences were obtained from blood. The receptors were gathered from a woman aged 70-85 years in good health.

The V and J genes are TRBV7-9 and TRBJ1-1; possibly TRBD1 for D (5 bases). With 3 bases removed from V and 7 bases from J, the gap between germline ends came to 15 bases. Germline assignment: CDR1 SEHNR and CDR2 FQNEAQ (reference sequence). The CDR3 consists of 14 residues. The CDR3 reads CASSFDQGSGEAFF. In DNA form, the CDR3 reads TGTGCCAGCAGCTTTGACCAGGGCTCCGGTGAAGCTTTCTTT.

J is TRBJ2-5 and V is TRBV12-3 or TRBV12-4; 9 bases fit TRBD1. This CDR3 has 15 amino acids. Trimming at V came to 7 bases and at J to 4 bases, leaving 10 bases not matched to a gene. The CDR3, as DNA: TGTGCCAGCACCTTAACAGGGGGCGGTGTAGAGACCCAGTACTTC. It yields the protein CASTLTGGGVETQYF.

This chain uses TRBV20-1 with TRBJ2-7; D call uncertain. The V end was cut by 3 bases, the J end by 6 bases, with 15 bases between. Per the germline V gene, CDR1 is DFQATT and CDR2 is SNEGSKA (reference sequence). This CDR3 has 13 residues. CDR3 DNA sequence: TGCAGTGCTAGTGATAGCAGCCTCCCCGAGCAGTACTTC. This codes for CSASDSSLPEQYF.

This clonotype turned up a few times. The CDR3 loop reads CASSQEVGGTSPLHF. The CDR3 DNA reads TGCGCCAGCAGCCAAGAGGTCGGGGGAACCTCACCCCTCCACTTT. V and J are TRBV4-1 and TRBJ1-6; D might be TRBD1 (5 bases). The ends were cut back, 0 bases at V and 10 bases at J, with 13 bases in the middle. This CDR3 region has 15 residues. Germline V CDR1 and CDR2: MGHRA, YSYEKL.

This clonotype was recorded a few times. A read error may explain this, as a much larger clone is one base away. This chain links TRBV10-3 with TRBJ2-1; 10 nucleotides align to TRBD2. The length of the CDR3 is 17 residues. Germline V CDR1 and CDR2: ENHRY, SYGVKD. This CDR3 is CATSDLFRLAGVDEQFF. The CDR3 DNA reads TGTGCCACCAGTGATCTGTTTCGCCTAGCGGGGGTCGATGAGCAGTTCTTC.

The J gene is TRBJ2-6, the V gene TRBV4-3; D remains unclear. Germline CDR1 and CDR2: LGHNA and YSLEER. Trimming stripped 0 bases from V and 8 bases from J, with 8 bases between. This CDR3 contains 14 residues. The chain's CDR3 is CASSQEVGTNVLTF. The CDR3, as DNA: TGCGCCAGCAGCCAAGAGGTGGGGACCAACGTCCTGACTTTC.

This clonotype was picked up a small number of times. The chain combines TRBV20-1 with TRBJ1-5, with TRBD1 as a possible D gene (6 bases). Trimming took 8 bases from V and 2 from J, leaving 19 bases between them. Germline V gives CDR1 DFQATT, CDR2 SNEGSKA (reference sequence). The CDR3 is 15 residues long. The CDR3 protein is CSMTGRSVGNQPQHF. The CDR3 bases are TGCAGTATGACAGGAAGGTCGGTCGGCAATCAGCCCCAGCATTTT.